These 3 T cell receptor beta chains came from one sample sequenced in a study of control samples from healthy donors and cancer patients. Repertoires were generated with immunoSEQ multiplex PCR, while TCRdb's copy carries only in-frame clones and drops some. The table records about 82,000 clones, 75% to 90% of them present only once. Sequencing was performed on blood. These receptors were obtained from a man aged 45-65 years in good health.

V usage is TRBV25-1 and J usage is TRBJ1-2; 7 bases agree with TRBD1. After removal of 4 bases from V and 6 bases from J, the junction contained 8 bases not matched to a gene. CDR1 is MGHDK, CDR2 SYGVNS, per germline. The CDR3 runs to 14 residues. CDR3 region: CASSGSGGFDGYTF. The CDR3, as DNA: TGTGCCAGCAGTGGATCAGGGGGATTTGATGGCTACACCTTC.

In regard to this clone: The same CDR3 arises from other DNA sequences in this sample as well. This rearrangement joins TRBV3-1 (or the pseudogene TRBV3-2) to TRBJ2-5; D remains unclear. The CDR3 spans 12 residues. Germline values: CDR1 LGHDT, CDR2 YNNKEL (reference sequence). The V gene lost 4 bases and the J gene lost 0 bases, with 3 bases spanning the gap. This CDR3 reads CASSPNQETQYF. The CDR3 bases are TGTGCCAGCAGCCCCAACCAAGAGACCCAGTACTTC.

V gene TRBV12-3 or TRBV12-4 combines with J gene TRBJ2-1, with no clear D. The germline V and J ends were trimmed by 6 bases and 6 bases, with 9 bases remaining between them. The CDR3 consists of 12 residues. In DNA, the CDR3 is TGTGCCAGCAGCCCTCCTAGCAATGAGCAGTTCTTC. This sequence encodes CASSPPSNEQFF.